These 5 T cell receptor beta chains were sequenced from one sample in a study of blood T cell repertoires in COVID-19. The method was immunoSEQ multiplex PCR; TCRdb's version includes in-frame clones alone and lacks a portion of them. This repertoire shows about 300,000 clones, just under 90% found once; its top ten account for around 5.8%. Sequenced material: peripheral blood. The receptors were gathered from a woman aged 45-65 years with COVID-19, enrolled during active disease.

The chain is built from TRBV7-9 and TRBJ1-2; D gene unclear. V dropped 5 bases and J dropped 3 bases, with 10 bases sitting between them. The CDR3 covers 13 residues. Germline CDR1 reads SEHNR; CDR2 reads FQNEAQ (reference sequence). CDR3 sequence reads: CASSPKGDYGYTF. In DNA, the CDR3 is TGTGCCAGCAGCCCAAAGGGAGACTATGGCTACACCTTC.

The CDR3 spells CASSPFRDRVSNQPQHF. CDR3 DNA sequence: TGTGCCAGTAGCCCCTTTCGGGACAGGGTAAGCAATCAGCCCCAGCATTTT. This chain links TRBV19 with TRBJ1-5, with 9 bases that match TRBD1. Germline-derived CDR1 and CDR2 are LNHDA and SQIVND (reference sequence). The J segment lost 1 base and the V segment lost 6 bases, leaving 10 bases of the junction unmatched. The CDR3 is 17 amino acids.

The chain carries TRBV4-2 and TRBJ2-7; 7 positions match TRBD2. Germline V gene data show CDR1 as LGHNA and CDR2 as YNFKEQ. V lost 4 bases to trimming and J lost 3 bases; unmatched junction nucleotides: 9. The CDR3 consists of 15 residues. Written as DNA, the CDR3 is TGTGCCAGCAGCCTAAGGGCGGGGGAGGACTACGAGCAGTACTTC. Translated: CASSLRAGEDYEQYF.

The V and J genes are TRBV11-2 and TRBJ1-2, with unresolved D. V gave up 5 bases and J gave up 5 bases, with 12 bases separating them. Germline CDR1 and CDR2: SGHAT and FQNNGV. The CDR3 has 13 amino acids. CDR3 sequence reads: CASSHVAGYGYTF. The CDR3 nucleotides are TGTGCCAGCAGCCACGTCGCAGGATATGGCTACACCTTC.

V and J are TRBV14 and TRBJ2-2, with TRBD2 matching over 9 bases. Germline V gene sequence: CDR1 SGHDN, CDR2 FVKESK. The J segment lost 2 bases and the V segment lost 0 bases, leaving 7 bases of the junction unmatched. The CDR3 is made up of 18 amino acids. CDR3: CASSQEGELAGNTGELFF. In DNA form, the CDR3 reads TGTGCCAGCAGCCAAGAAGGGGAACTAGCGGGTAACACCGGGGAGCTGTTTTTT. Supplemented by reference TRBV14 and TRBJ2-2, the full variable domain reads EAGVTQFPSHSVIEKGQTVTLRCDPISGHDNLYWYRRVMGKEIKFLLHFVKESKQDESGMPNNRFLAERTGGTYSTLKVQPAELEDSGVYFCASSQEGELAGNTGELFFGEGSRLTVL.